The TCR beta chain under discussion was sequenced for a study of a mutant IDH1 vaccine in newly diagnosed glioma. The wider study: An approximately 60% male, approximately 38% female split and a mean age of around 41 years characterized treated patients. Study-level findings and limits: Immune responses induced by vaccination arose in around 93% of the patients.

Time point given: week 23, last vaccination. Mutant IDH1 20-mer peptide, at 300 ug, made up each vaccine dose, with topical imiquimod. Each tumor in the donors was a new WHO grade 3 or 4 astrocytoma, IDH1-mutant and ATRX-lost. A word on this clone: The antigen is not known.

Libraries were prepared by immunoSEQ multiplex PCR; TCRdb keeps only in-frame clonotypes and omits some of them. The sample lists roughly 60,000 clones, approximately 85% occurring once. V was shortened by 3 bases and J by 5 bases, with 10 bases between the two germline ends. Germline V gene data show CDR1 as MDHEN and CDR2 as SYDVKM. The CDR3 has 13 residues. The chain employs TRBV28 and TRBJ1-2; D not resolved. The clonotype originates from a young man with glioma. The specimen was PBMCs, collected from a glioma patient whose treatment included an IDH1 peptide vaccine. DNA of the CDR3: TGTGCCAGCAGTTTTAGTAGGTTTTATGGCTACACCTTC. This gives the protein CASSFSRFYGYTF.